This TCR beta chain was found in a study of T cells in Graves' hyperthyroidism and ophthalmopathy. Amplification yielded TCR beta CDR3 regions, with RNA transcripts as the source. In the first-round RT-PCR of the TCR CDR3, the HTBI primer set was used. MiXCR was run by TCRdb on the multiplex PCR reads, yielding one entry per CDR3 protein. The repertoire holds about 840,000 distinct CDR3 sequences, with over 35% as singletons. This CDR3 comprises 11 residues. Germline V lookup: CDR1 SEHNR, CDR2 FQNEAQ (reference sequence). V was shortened by 1 base and J by 6 bases, with 3 bases between the two germline ends. Study-wide findings and caveats: The model identified upcoming ophthalmopathy a median roughly 6.5 months ahead of onset.

Reasons for excluding patients were uncontrolled infection, other autoimmune disease, pregnancy or lactation. Fresh peripheral blood, 7.5 to 10 ml, was the source of the PBMCs. This clonotype appeared many times. What it binds is not known. The chain uses TRBV7-9 and TRBJ1-1; D unresolved. The sequencing input was blood. This receptor was obtained from a man aged 18 to 29 with Graves' hyperthyroidism. CDR3 DNA: TGTGCCAGCAGCTTAGAGGCTGAAGCTTTCTTT. It is translated as CASSLEAEAFF.